This T cell receptor beta chain derives from a study of T cell responses to AZD1222 COVID-19 vaccine. The study's findings and limits: In all cases, repertoires were sampled only after the peak T cell response. Two doses of AZD1222 preceded a rise in Spike-specific TCR breadth and depth.

It was second doses at about 4 or about 12 weeks that were pooled. There are 20 residues in the CDR3. Only in-frame clones appear in the TCRdb table, and some are missing; sequencing was by immunoSEQ multiplex PCR. The table lists roughly 140,000 clones, more than 75% of them singletons. Worth noting for this clone: Its antigen is unidentified.

This chain joins TRBV21-1 and TRBJ2-7; the D call in the table, TRBD1, was not verified against the DNA. TRBV21-1 is described as a pseudogene. The sample was peripheral blood, taken 28 days after the second AZD1222 dose. This clonotype was obtained from an adult who received the AZD1222 COVID-19 vaccine. The CDR3 nucleotides read TGTGCCAGCAGCAAAAATTTGGGTGGCGCCCGGGACAGGGGAGCCTACGAGCAGTACTTC. Translated, it gives CASSKNLGGARDRGAYEQYF.